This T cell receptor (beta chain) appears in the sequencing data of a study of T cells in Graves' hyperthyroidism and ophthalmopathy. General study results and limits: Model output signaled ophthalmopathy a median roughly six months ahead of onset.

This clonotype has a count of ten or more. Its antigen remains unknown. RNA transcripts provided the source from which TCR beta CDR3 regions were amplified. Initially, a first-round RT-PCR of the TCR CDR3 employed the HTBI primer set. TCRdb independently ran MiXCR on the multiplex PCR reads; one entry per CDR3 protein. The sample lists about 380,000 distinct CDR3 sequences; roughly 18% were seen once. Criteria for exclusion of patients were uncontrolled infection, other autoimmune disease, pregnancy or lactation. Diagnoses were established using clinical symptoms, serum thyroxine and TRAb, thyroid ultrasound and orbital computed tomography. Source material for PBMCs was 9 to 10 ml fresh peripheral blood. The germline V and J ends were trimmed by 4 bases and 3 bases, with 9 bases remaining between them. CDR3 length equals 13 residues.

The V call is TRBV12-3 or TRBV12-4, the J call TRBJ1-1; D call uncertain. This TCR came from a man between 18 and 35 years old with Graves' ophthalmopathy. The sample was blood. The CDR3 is CASSSLLHTEAFF. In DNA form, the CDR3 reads TGTGCCAGCAGTTCCCTCTTACACACTGAAGCTTTCTTT.